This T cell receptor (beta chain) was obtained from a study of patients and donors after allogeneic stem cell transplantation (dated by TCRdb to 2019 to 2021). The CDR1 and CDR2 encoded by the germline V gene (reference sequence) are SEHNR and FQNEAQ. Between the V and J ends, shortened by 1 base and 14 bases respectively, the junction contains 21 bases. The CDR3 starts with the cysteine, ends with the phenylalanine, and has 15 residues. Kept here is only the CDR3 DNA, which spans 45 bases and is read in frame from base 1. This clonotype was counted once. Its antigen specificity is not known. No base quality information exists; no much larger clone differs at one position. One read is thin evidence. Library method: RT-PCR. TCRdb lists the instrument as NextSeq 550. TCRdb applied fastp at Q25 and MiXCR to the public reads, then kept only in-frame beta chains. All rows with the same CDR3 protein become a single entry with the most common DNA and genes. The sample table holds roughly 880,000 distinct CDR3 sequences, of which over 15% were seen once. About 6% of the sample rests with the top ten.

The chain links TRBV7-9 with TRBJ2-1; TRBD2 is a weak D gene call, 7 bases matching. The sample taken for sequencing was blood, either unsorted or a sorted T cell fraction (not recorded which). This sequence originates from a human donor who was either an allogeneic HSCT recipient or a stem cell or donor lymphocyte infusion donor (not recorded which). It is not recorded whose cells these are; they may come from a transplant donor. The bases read TGTGCCAGCAGCTTAGGGGGGGGCTCTTCCCCCAGGGAGTTCTTC. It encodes CASSLGGGSSPREFF.